This TCR beta chain originates from a study of blood T cell repertoires in COVID-19 (dated by TCRdb to 2019 to 2021). The study in broad terms: Samples covering the acute and convalescent phases of COVID-19 were provided by collaborators in the United States, Italy and Spain. The material from the prospective study consisted of cDNA or gDNA derived from T cells, B-cell-depleted T cells, or PBMCs. Deeply sampled blood TCRbeta repertoires from subjects exposed to, actively infected with, or recovered from COVID-19 were included in the dataset. A freely available public database, intended as a resource for researchers studying the immune response to SARS-CoV-2, is where the repertoires were released. The samples were drawn from two sources: the first 160 participants of the ongoing ImmuneRACE study, and over 1,000 subjects contributed by 6 global collaborators. Sample metadata almost always included a de-identified subject ID, COVID-19 status, age in years and sex. Where HLA class I and class II types were available, the types were taken from metadata supplied by the sample provider, not from assay-based typing. General findings and caveats noted by the study authors: How much clinical and demographic metadata was included differed by source and by participant, and the metadata was provided uncurated.

This clone has just one count. No cognate antigen has been identified for it. Per-base qualities were not stored, and no clone one base away is much larger. Each collaborating institution followed its own protocols to collect whole blood in K2EDTA tubes. Collaborator samples were shipped for TCRbeta analysis as frozen whole blood, isolated PBMCs, or DNA extracted from either sample type. V is pruned by 5 bases and J by 4 bases, leaving 4 bases of the junction without a gene match. CDR1 and CDR2 are read off the germline V gene as MDHEN and SYDVKM. The CDR3, from cysteine to phenylalanine, totals 14 residues. Solely the CDR3 DNA is kept, with 42 bases framed from the first base. TCRbeta CDR3 regions were amplified from genomic DNA using the immunoSEQ Assay, a bias-controlled multiplex PCR. The authors' pipeline ran thus. Within the assay, amplification of reference gene primers was used to estimate how many nucleated cells each sample contained. Sequence reads were collapsed and filtered to measure the absolute abundance of every unique TCRbeta CDR3 rearrangement. For each sample, productive Simpson clonality was calculated as the square root of Simpson's diversity index across productive rearrangements. The immuneACCESS repertoire file appears here via TCRdb, limited to in-frame rearrangements. These files lack a portion of the clones; in checked studies, under half of the deficit traces to unresolved V genes, and the cause of the others is not known. The D gene and trimming were derived from the DNA, and the V and J assignments and clone size from that table. This sample lists fewer than 250,000 clones; around nine tenths were detected once. The ten largest clones take up 0.72% of the sample.

The clonotype comes from a man aged 40-49 years with acute or convalescent COVID-19. Sequences were obtained from peripheral blood. The sequence is built from TRBV28 and TRBJ1-5; 8 junctional bases match TRBD1. The CDR3 protein sequence reads: CASSPQGANQPQHF. Here is the DNA: TGTGCCAGCAGTCCCCAGGGGGCTAATCAGCCCCAGCATTTT.